The source of this TCR beta chain is a study of OX40 agonist ivuxolimab in advanced cancers. Libraries were prepared by immunoSEQ multiplex PCR; TCRdb keeps only in-frame clonotypes and omits some of them. The table includes 5,500 to 6,000 clones, approximately 72% detected once. This CDR3 spans 13 amino acids. Germline assignment: CDR1 SGHDT and CDR2 YYEEEE. The germline V and J ends were trimmed by 2 bases and 2 bases, with 6 bases remaining between them. The receptor was derived from an adult with an advanced solid tumor such as melanoma, head and neck, liver or kidney cancer. V gene TRBV5-6 combines with J gene TRBJ2-3; D is uncertain. The specimen comprised CD4+ or CD8+ T cells sorted from blood, sampled in a trial of the OX40 agonist ivuxolimab. CDR3 in amino acids: CASSLSLTDTQYF. The CDR3 nucleotides are TGTGCCAGCAGCTTATCGCTCACAGATACGCAGTATTTT.